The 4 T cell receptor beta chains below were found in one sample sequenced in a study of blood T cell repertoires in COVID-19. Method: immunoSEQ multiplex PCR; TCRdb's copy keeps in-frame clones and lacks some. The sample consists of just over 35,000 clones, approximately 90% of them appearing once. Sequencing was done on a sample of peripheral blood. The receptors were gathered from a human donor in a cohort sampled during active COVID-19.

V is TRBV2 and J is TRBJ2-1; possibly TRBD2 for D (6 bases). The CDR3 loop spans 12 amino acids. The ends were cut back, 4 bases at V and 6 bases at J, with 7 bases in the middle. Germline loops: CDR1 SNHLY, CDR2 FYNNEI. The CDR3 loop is CASSGDSNEQFF. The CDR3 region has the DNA TGTGCCAGCAGTGGGGACTCCAATGAGCAGTTCTTC.

DNA for the CDR3: TGTGCCAGCAGCTGGGGGAGGGGCAGCGGCTACACCTTC. This sequence encodes CASSWGRGSGYTF. The chain employs TRBV5-5 and TRBJ1-2; TRBD1 might be the D (5 bases). V was cut by 3 bases and J by 8 bases, with 14 bases left in between. Germline V gene sequence: CDR1 SGHKS, CDR2 YYEKEE (reference sequence). The CDR3 spans 13 residues.

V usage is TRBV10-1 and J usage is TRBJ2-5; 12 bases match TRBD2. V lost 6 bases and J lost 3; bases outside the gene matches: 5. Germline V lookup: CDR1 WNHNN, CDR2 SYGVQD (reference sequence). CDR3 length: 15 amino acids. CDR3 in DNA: TGCGCCAGCAGCCCCGGACTAGCGGGGAAAGAGACCCAGTACTTC. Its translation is CASSPGLAGKETQYF.

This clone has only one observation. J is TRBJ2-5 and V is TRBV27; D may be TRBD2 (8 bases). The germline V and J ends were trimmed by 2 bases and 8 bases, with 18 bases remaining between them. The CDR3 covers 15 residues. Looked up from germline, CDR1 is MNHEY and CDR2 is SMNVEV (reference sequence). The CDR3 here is CASSLQGGLGGTQYF. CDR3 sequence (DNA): TGTGCCAGCAGTTTACAGGGGGGACTAGGGGGCACCCAGTACTTC.